The entry that follows covers one T cell receptor beta chain sequence. The data derive from a study of blood T cell repertoires in COVID-19. Background on the study: Collection of acute and convalescent COVID-19 samples took place in the United States, Italy and Spain. The analysed material was cDNA or gDNA that came from T cells, B-cell-depleted T cells, or PBMCs.

The J segment lost 4 bases and the V segment lost 7 bases, leaving 9 bases of the junction unmatched. Per the germline V gene, CDR1 is SNHLY and CDR2 is FYNNEI. This CDR3 region has 14 residues. The method was immunoSEQ multiplex PCR; TCRdb's version includes in-frame clones alone and lacks a portion of them. Among approximately 120,000 clones listed, approximately 83% were seen once. This chain links TRBV2 with TRBJ1-2; 7 bases are shared with TRBD1. The source of this sequence is a woman aged 80 or over with acute or convalescent COVID-19. Sequences were obtained from peripheral blood. CDR3 in amino acids: CASTRGRGAYGYTF. The CDR3 region has the DNA TGTGCCAGCACCAGGGGCAGGGGGGCCTATGGCTACACCTTC. Variable domain in full (rest from reference TRBV2 and TRBJ1-2): EPEVTQTPSHQVTQMGQEVILRCVPISNHLYFYWYRQILGQKVEFLVSFYNNEISEKSEIFDDQFSVERPDGSNFTLKIRSTKLEDSAMYFCASTRGRGAYGYTFGSGTRLTVV.